The entry below gives a single T cell receptor beta chain sequence along with its context. Its antigen remains unidentified. No qualities accompany the bases; no much larger clone lies one base away. This specimen belongs to a study of cytomegalovirus exposure and HLA in healthy donors (dated by TCRdb to the late 2010s). At the level of the whole study: An earlier analysis of 587 of the donors reported about 290 Gb of sequence data and about 100 million unique TCR beta sequences from roughly 180 million T cells. Roughly 320 gigabases of sequencing data and around 85 million unique TCR sequences made up an early release that covered roughly 670 HLA-typed donors. Among the approximately 400 genotyped donors, about 83% belonged to the genetic ancestry cluster associated with self-reported Caucasian donors. The aim of the study was to test whether cataloging public T cell receptors could identify signatures of past pathogen exposure. The T cell repertoires of 700 or so subjects were profiled by immunosequencing and related to cytomegalovirus serostatus. Along with the approximately 650-subject first cohort, a separate validation cohort of about 110 different subjects was used. To predict cytomegalovirus infection status, the study brought together high-throughput TCR immunosequencing, statistical association of individual TCRs with disease status, and machine learning. A later analysis re-analyzed previously published TCR beta repertoires from several hundred donors and added high-resolution HLA genotyping to study TCR occurrence patterns. The later analysis used no new phenotypic data to find candidate immune exposures, relying instead on TCR beta sequences and their occurrence across donors. To decide whether each TCR beta V gene segment behaved as functional or pseudogenic, an earlier analysis of approximately 600 of the donors relied on high-throughput TCR beta sequencing. Donor age, sex, ethnicity and CMV serostatus were collected together with the repertoire data. In a later genetic analysis, genome-wide SNP genotypes for about 55% of the roughly 700 donors were used, and that subset was treated as a discovery cohort. All discovery cohort repertoires had been generated using a single sequencing platform. HLA typing included class I and class II loci at four-digit resolution. The number of typed donors differed by locus: about 620-640 for A, B, C, DRB1 and DQB1; 500 to 550 for DQA1; fewer than 610 for DPA1; and some 450 for DPB1. A handful of DR-DQ haplotypes were treated as single units for association and clustering because of strong linkage in the cohort. Among 398 genotyped donors of the cohort, an average of roughly 240,000 unique TCR beta nucleotide sequences were sequenced per donor, around a sixth of them non-productive. Results and caveats for the whole study, not just this receptor: An association between a missense DCLRE1C variant and V-gene and J-gene trimming of TCR beta chains was found in a later genetic analysis and replicated in an independent cohort. Some 16 rarely observed V segments, including chromosome 9 orphons, were excluded from the earlier analysis of 550 to 700 of the donors because counts were too low. This cohort had only TCR beta chains sequenced, and the lack of alpha or paired-chain data limited which features could be detected. An earlier analysis of approximately 530 of the donors showed that most TCR beta V segments appeared in productive rearrangements either about 87% or about 30% of the time, which broadly matched IMGT annotations. Presence/absence analyses assumed roughly uniform sequencing depth across donors, an assumption that may not hold. A further reported finding was that TCR beta sequences accurately predicted the HLA-A and HLA-B alleles for most subjects in the first cohort. The sequencing pipeline was judged likely to have produced a cluster of highly shared sequence variants as a technical artifact. In a later analysis, TCR association rates were found to vary across HLA loci, with the most associated TCRs seen for DRB1 alleles and the fewest for HLA-C alleles. According to the authors, the approach could potentially be generalized to other disease states and immunological phenotypes. Correlated functional status among segregating V segments might be attributable to linkage disequilibrium, but an unknown experimental factor could not be ruled out. Strong co-occurrence of HLA alleles, especially DR and DQ, made assigning TCR associations to individual alleles difficult. Compared with equally common non-associated chains, HLA-associated TCR beta chains in a later analysis were more clonally expanded and had lower generation probabilities. Across donors, most TCR sequences were observed very rarely, whereas some public TCRs were present in many individuals. The only immune exposure information available for the cohort was CMV serostatus. At a false discovery rate of 0.05, a later analysis linked 16,951 TCR beta sequences to specific HLA alleles. A later analysis found that most CMV-associated TCR beta chains appeared HLA-restricted, with HLA associations seemingly driven largely by CMV exposure. The study listed 150 to 200 TCR beta chains as associated with cytomegalovirus. In a later analysis, several top co-occurrence clusters were reported to appear linked to parvovirus B19, influenza, CMV and Epstein-Barr virus. According to a later genetic analysis, donors in an Asian-associated ancestry cluster had fewer N-insertions in productive TCRs than the approximately 630-donor mean. In vitro tests confirmed that a few of the cytomegalovirus-associated TCR beta chains recognize cytomegalovirus antigens. Cytomegalovirus status was reported to be diagnosed by the classifier with high specificity and sensitivity in both the original and validation cohorts. HLA typing was unavailable for some donors at each locus, so association tests used only the typed subset. Some IMGT-functional V segments, including TRBV6-2 and TRBV6-3, could not be told apart with the 87-base-pair reads, so those segments were excluded.

Library preparation used the immunoSEQ multiplex PCR assay. For the multiplex PCR, a mixture combining 60 forward primers for TCR Vbeta segments and 13 reverse primers for TCR Jbeta segments was used. A multiplex PCR assay on genomic DNA amplified the CDR3 region of rearranged TCR beta genes. Amplified TCR beta libraries were sequenced as 87-base-pair reads on the Illumina HiSeq System. Turning to the authors' computational methods: A later analysis counted 75 million to 100 million unique TCR beta chains across the 650 to 800 repertoires, and 9.5 million to 11 million of these chains were shared by at least two donors. A nearest-neighbor algorithm error-corrected the raw reads and collapsed the reads into unique sequences, merging closely related sequences to remove PCR and sequencing errors. To assign V, D and J gene segments, CDR3 sequences were aligned to IMGT reference sequences. Each retained sequence needed at least a six-nucleotide match to both a V gene segment and a J gene segment. Rearrangements were called productive when the CDR3 lacked stop codons and stayed in frame with V and J; all others were non-productive. Following IMGT convention, CDR3 was defined as the stretch from the second conserved V-encoded cysteine up to the conserved J-encoded phenylalanine. The earlier analysis of around 640 of the donors excluded sequences that lacked an unambiguous match to a single V gene segment. An earlier analysis of 587 of the donors classified V segments as functional when productive rearrangements were above 56.7% and as segregating when the standard deviation between donors was above 5%. A statistical classification framework was built to diagnose cytomegalovirus status from the catalog of TCR beta chain sequences. In a later analysis, TCR nucleotide sequences were compared against IMGT/GENE-DB human TR gene sequences so that V and J genes could be assigned. A later analysis assigned CDR3 sequences and most-parsimonious VDJ recombination scenarios with the TCRdist pipeline. In a later analysis, every TCR beta chain was defined by the combination of its CDR3 amino acid sequence and its V-gene family, and reads without a unique V-gene family were dropped. As a way to deal with suspected cross-contamination and a sequencing artifact, a later analysis dropped roughly 620 nucleotide sequences that were highly shared and had low generation probability. In a later analysis, a clonal expansion index for each public chain was calculated from normalized within-repertoire ranks of inferred template counts. A later analysis computed generation probabilities with a VDJ recombination model fitted to out-of-frame rearrangements, and checked the results against IGoR. In a later analysis, hypergeometric tests were used to score TCR-TCR, TCR-HLA and TCR-CMV co-occurrence, with a repertoire-size bias correction applied to TCR pairs. In a later analysis, false discovery rates were estimated by permuting HLA or CMV assignments 20 times. In a later analysis, co-occurring TCRs were grouped using DBSCAN, with TCRdist sequence similarity added in when clustering inside HLA-allele-positive subsets. For co-occurrence clustering, repertoires with fewer than 30,000 or more than 120,000 public chains were excluded, along with a handful of repertoires with anomalous nucleotide sharing. Sourced from immuneACCESS, this table was stored by TCRdb with only in-frame sequences that have V and J called. A share of the clones is absent; for the studies checked, an unresolved V gene accounts for under half, and the remainder has no known explanation. The V and J calls and the clone size are those of that table, but D and trimming were determined from the DNA. Recorded for this sample are some 200,000 clones; 82% of them occurred a single time. About 2.5% of the sample lies in the top ten.

The cohort was made up of several hundred healthy bone marrow donors. At the time of sampling, all cohort members were nominally healthy, though unrecorded immune exposures were likely present. The donor tested CMV seronegative, placing the donor among the 352 seronegative members of the cohort. Every donor gave a peripheral blood sample, and the peripheral blood mononuclear cells from that sample were used for TCR beta sequencing. Genomic DNA extraction from the blood cell samples was performed with the Qiagen DNeasy Blood Extraction Kit. CDR1 and CDR2, per the germline V gene, are SGHDT and YYEEEE. V loses 1 base, J loses 7 bases, and the germline ends lie 12 bases apart. The CDR3, cysteine through phenylalanine, is 15 amino acids long. Just CDR3 DNA is preserved here, 45 bases in frame from base 1.

The V and J genes are TRBV5-6 and TRBJ1-6; no D gene is confidently identified. This TCR was sampled from a woman aged 35 to 49 in good health and CMV-seronegative. Sequencing was done on a sample of PBMCs. The CDR3 reads as follows: CASSLTSRGNSPLHF. The nucleotide sequence is given as TGTGCCAGCAGCTTGACAAGTCGGGGAAATTCACCCCTCCACTTT.